The next 31 T cell receptor beta chains were all read from a single sample in a study of CD8 T cells in Susac syndrome. Reverse transcription of 0.5 to 1 ug RNA was performed with random hexamers. One entry per CDR3 protein, called by TCRdb with MiXCR from the immunoSEQ multiplex PCR reads. The data hold about 190,000 distinct CDR3 sequences, with around 93% observed a single time. The sample was CD8+ T cells from PBMCs. These receptors came from a human donor with Susac syndrome.

This clonotype has a single count. For the CDR3, the DNA is TGTGCCTGGAGGACAGGGGGCTATGGCTACACCTTC. This sequence encodes CAWRTGGYGYTF. V gene TRBV30 combines with J gene TRBJ1-2; 9 bases fit TRBD1. V was clipped by 3 bases and J by 4 bases; unmatched bases: 0. Germline CDR1 is GTSNPN and CDR2 is SVGIG (reference sequence). This CDR3 has 12 residues.

CDR3 sequence (DNA): TGTGCCAGCAGCCCGACTAGCGGGTCTAGCACAGATACGCAGTATTTT. It yields the protein CASSPTSGSSTDTQYF. The V and J genes are TRBV7-9 and TRBJ2-3, with 10 bases fitting TRBD2. CDR3 size: 16 residues. J was trimmed by 0 bases and V by 5 bases; bases with no gene match: 5. Germline V gene lookup returns CDR1 SEHNR and CDR2 FQNEAQ (reference sequence).

This clonotype was seen just once. The V gene is TRBV9, the J gene TRBJ1-1, with D unclear. The germline gives CDR1 SGDLS, CDR2 YYNGEE. V was cut by 5 bases and J by 4 bases, with 6 bases left in between. The CDR3 covers 11 residues. The CDR3 protein is CASRPLTEAFF. The CDR3 bases are TGTGCCAGCAGACCACTCACTGAAGCTTTCTTT.

This chain joins TRBV29-1 and TRBJ1-2, with D tentatively TRBD1 (5 bases). This CDR3 spans 14 amino acids. Looked up from germline, CDR1 is SQVTM and CDR2 is ANQGSEA. Trimming shortened V by 1 base and J by 3 bases, and 12 bases separated the two germline ends. Here the CDR3 reads CSVEGGDAYYGYTF. The CDR3 DNA reads TGCAGCGTTGAAGGCGGGGACGCCTACTATGGCTACACCTTC.

This chain connects TRBV9 to TRBJ2-2; the match to TRBD2 covers 8 bases. Germline CDR1 and CDR2: SGDLS and YYNGEE. Losses at the gene ends were 2 bases for V and 1 base for J; bases not matched to a gene: 7. The CDR3 has 17 amino acids. The CDR3 bases are TGTGCCAGCAGCGTGAGGCGGGGGGCCGAGAACACCGGGGAGCTGTTTTTT. Protein product: CASSVRRGAENTGELFF.

CDR3 loop: CATSSKTPSYEQYF. The DNA of the CDR3 is TGTGCCACCAGCAGTAAGACACCCAGCTACGAGCAGTACTTC. V and J are TRBV15 and TRBJ2-7; D gene unclear. The CDR3 is made up of 14 amino acids. The ends were cut back, 3 bases at V and 3 bases at J, with 12 bases in the middle. Germline V CDR1 and CDR2: LNHNV, YYDKDF (reference sequence). The whole variable domain, filled in from reference TRBV15 and TRBJ2-7, reads DAMVIQNPRYQVTQFGKPVTLSCSQTLNHNVMYWYQQKSSQAPKLLFHYYDKDFNNEADTPDNFQSRRPNTSFCFLDIRSPGLGDTAMYLCATSSKTPSYEQYFGPGTRLTVT.

This clonotype was seen only once. The chain links TRBV9 to TRBJ1-3; possibly TRBD1 for D (6 bases). The length of the CDR3 is 17 residues. The germline CDR1 and CDR2 sequences are SGDLS and YYNGEE. Trimming stripped 4 bases from V and 0 bases from J, with 17 bases between. The CDR3 spells CASSPGDTEGSGNTIYF. The DNA for the CDR3 is TGTGCCAGCAGCCCGGGGGACACGGAGGGCTCTGGAAACACCATATATTTT. Full variable domain (missing parts from reference TRBV9 and TRBJ1-3): DSGVTQTPKHLITATGQRVTLRCSPRSGDLSVYWYQQSLDQGLQFLIQYYNGEERAKGNILERFSAQQFPDLHSELNLSSLELGDSALYFCASSPGDTEGSGNTIYFGEGSWLTVV.

This clonotype was detected many times. The chain joins TRBV9 to TRBJ2-7; 10 positions match TRBD1. Germline V gene sequence: CDR1 SGDLS, CDR2 YYNGEE. CDR3 length: 14 residues. J lost 2 bases, V lost 8 bases, and 7 bases had no gene match. CDR3 DNA sequence: TGTGCCAGTAGTCCCGGGACAGGGGCCTACGAGCAGTACTTC. Translated, it gives CASSPGTGAYEQYF.

The chain is built from TRBV9 and TRBJ2-3; perhaps D is TRBD1 or TRBD2 (5 bases each). V was clipped by 2 bases and J by 6 bases, with 10 bases between them. Germline V gene sequence: CDR1 SGDLS, CDR2 YYNGEE. CDR3 length: 13 residues. The CDR3 sequence: CASSVDGTDTQYF. The CDR3 region has the DNA TGTGCCAGCAGCGTCGACGGGACGGATACGCAGTATTTT.

The chain combines TRBV13 with TRBJ1-1; maybe TRBD1 (6 bases). Trimming took off 5 bases at V and 4 bases at J, with 17 bases between the two ends. CDR3 length equals 15 residues. In germline, CDR1 is PRHDT, CDR2 FYEKMQ (reference sequence). The DNA of the CDR3 is TGTGCCAGCAGCGTTTTGGTCCAGGGGAGCACTGAAGCTTTCTTT. Translating it yields CASSVLVQGSTEAFF.

V is TRBV12-3 or TRBV12-4 and J is TRBJ2-1, with TRBD2 matching over 12 bases. This CDR3 region has 15 residues. With V trimmed by 5 bases and J by 4 bases, 3 bases remained unmatched. The CDR3 here is CASSILAGGYNEQFF. As DNA, the CDR3 is TGTGCCAGCAGTATTCTAGCGGGAGGGTACAATGAGCAGTTCTTC.

The chain carries TRBV2 and TRBJ1-1; D ambiguous. V lost 7 bases to trimming and J lost 0 bases, with 6 bases between them. Germline CDR1 SNHLY, CDR2 FYNNEI. This CDR3 is built from 12 residues. The CDR3, as DNA: TGTGCCAGCATTGTCATGAACACTGAAGCTTTCTTT. Translation: CASIVMNTEAFF.

J is TRBJ2-7 and V is TRBV28; 7 positions agree with TRBD1. The junction had 7 bases not matched to a gene; V was cut back by 5 bases and J by 6 bases. Per germline, CDR1 MDHEN and CDR2 SYDVKM. This CDR3 is built from 13 residues. CDR3 bases: TGTGCCAGCAGTCTAACGACAGGGCGCGAGCAGTACTTC. Protein sequence: CASSLTTGREQYF.

The genes are TRBV20-1 and TRBJ2-1; 7 nucleotides match TRBD2. The CDR3 length is 11 residues. The trim removed 6 bases at V and 10 bases at J, leaving 6 bases unmatched. In germline, CDR1 is DFQATT, CDR2 SNEGSKA (reference sequence). CDR3 sequence reads: CSAYIGGEQFF. CDR3 DNA sequence: TGCAGTGCGTACATCGGGGGGGAGCAGTTCTTC.

The chain uses TRBV30 and TRBJ1-2; 8 bases are shared with TRBD1. CDR1 and CDR2 (germline): GTSNPN, SVGIG (reference sequence). CDR3 length: 15 amino acids. V was pared by 0 bases and J by 4 bases, with 7 bases of the junction left unmatched. The CDR3 loop reads CAWSVQGQGGYGYTF. The CDR3 DNA reads as TGTGCCTGGAGTGTACAAGGACAGGGAGGCTATGGCTACACCTTC.

This chain connects TRBV5-1 to TRBJ2-7; no firm D call. V lost 3 bases to trimming and J lost 5 bases, with 15 bases between them. The germline V gene has CDR1 SGHRS and CDR2 YFSETQ. The CDR3 consists of 14 residues. CDR3 residues: CASSSGRGVDEQYF. The CDR3 region has the DNA TGCGCCAGCAGCTCCGGACGCGGAGTGGACGAGCAGTACTTC.

This chain joins TRBV24-1 and TRBJ2-7; D perhaps matches TRBD1 (6 bases). From germline, CDR1 is KGHDR and CDR2 SFDVKD. V was shortened by 5 bases and J by 2 bases, with 12 bases between the two germline ends. The CDR3 length is 14 residues. The CDR3 spells CATSASGGPYEQYF. The CDR3 coding sequence is TGTGCCACCAGTGCCTCTGGGGGCCCCTACGAGCAGTACTTC.

The chain combines TRBV4-1 with TRBJ2-3; 7 bases fit TRBD1. The V gene's germline CDR1 is MGHRA and CDR2 YSYEKL. The CDR3 extends over 17 amino acids. V lost 1 base and J lost 2; bases outside the gene matches: 9. CDR3 loop: CASSQVGTVSYTDTQYF. The CDR3 DNA reads as TGCGCCAGCAGCCAAGTCGGGACAGTTAGTTACACAGATACGCAGTATTTT.

This chain uses TRBV24-1 with TRBJ2-3; TRBD2 agrees at 7 bases. The length of the CDR3 is 17 residues. The germline V gene has CDR1 KGHDR and CDR2 SFDVKD. The V gene end was trimmed by 3 bases and the J gene end by 2 bases; junction bases not matched to a gene: 10. CDR3 DNA: TGTGCCACCAGTGATGGGGGGGACTCCGGTCACACAGATACGCAGTATTTT. Amino acid sequence: CATSDGGDSGHTDTQYF.

The genes are TRBV5-1 and TRBJ2-7, with 9 bases matching TRBD1. Germline assignment: CDR1 SGHRS and CDR2 YFSETQ. Losses at the gene ends were 4 bases for V and 1 base for J; bases not matched to a gene: 9. The CDR3 is 16 amino acids. CDR3 nucleotide sequence: TGCGCCAGCAGCGCTGGGACAGGGAGGATATCCTACGAGCAGTACTTC. The encoded protein is CASSAGTGRISYEQYF.

V gene TRBV27 combines with J gene TRBJ2-7, with D possibly called TRBD1 or TRBD2 (5 bases each). Deletions cut 5 bases from V and 0 bases from J, with 11 bases between. The V gene's germline CDR1 is MNHEY and CDR2 SMNVEV (reference sequence). This CDR3 contains 14 residues. CDR3 in DNA: TGTGCCAGCAGTCGGGACGGAAGCTCCTACGAGCAGTACTTC. This encodes CASSRDGSSYEQYF.

The rearrangement uses TRBV6-5 and TRBJ2-1, with D hard to call. This CDR3 has 16 residues. Germline lookup yields CDR1 MNHEY and CDR2 SVGAGI. Trimming shortened V by 0 bases and J by 3 bases, and 12 bases separated the two germline ends. In DNA, the CDR3 is TGTGCCAGCAGTTACTCGAGTTTCAGAGACTACAATGAGCAGTTCTTC. Encoded protein: CASSYSSFRDYNEQFF.

This sequence joins TRBV27 and TRBJ2-1, with TRBD2 matching over 7 bases. The germline gives CDR1 MNHEY, CDR2 SMNVEV (reference sequence). The CDR3 sequence is 15 residues long. Losses at the gene ends were 4 bases for V and 4 bases for J; bases not matched to a gene: 7. The CDR3 bases are TGTGCCAGCAGTTCGACTAGCCCCAGATACAATGAGCAGTTCTTC. It is translated as CASSSTSPRYNEQFF.

This clonotype was seen once. The J gene is TRBJ2-5, the V gene TRBV5-4; 10 nucleotides match TRBD1. Germline-derived CDR1 and CDR2 are SGHNT and YYREEE (reference sequence). With 0 bases clipped from V and 5 bases from J, the junction kept 4 bases outside the gene matches. The CDR3 has 15 amino acids. CDR3 sequence (DNA): TGTGCCAGCAGCTTGGGTGGGACAGGGGTGGAGACCCAGTACTTC. Translation: CASSLGGTGVETQYF.

V usage is TRBV20-1 and J usage is TRBJ2-7, with a tentative D call TRBD1 (5 bases). This CDR3 comprises 13 residues. CDR1 DFQATT and CDR2 SNEGSKA come from the germline V gene (reference sequence). CDR3 sequence (DNA): TGCAGCGCCGTAATTGACAGAGCCTACGAGCAGTACTTC. Residues: CSAVIDRAYEQYF.

The chain is built from TRBV20-1 and TRBJ2-1, with 13 bases identical to TRBD2. The CDR3 spans 15 residues. Trimming at V came to 5 bases and at J to 3 bases, leaving 4 bases not matched to a gene. Germline-derived CDR1 and CDR2 are DFQATT and SNEGSKA (reference sequence). CDR3 in DNA: TGCAGTGCTGTCAGACTAGCGGGGGGCTACAATGAGCAGTTCTTC. As protein: CSAVRLAGGYNEQFF.

This rearrangement joins TRBV29-1 to TRBJ2-1; D is perhaps TRBD1 (6 bases). The V gene lost 2 bases and the J gene lost 4 bases, with 12 bases spanning the gap. CDR3 size: 14 residues. Germline V lookup: CDR1 SQVTM, CDR2 ANQGSEA. The CDR3 DNA is TGCAGCGTTGAAAGTGACAGGCTATACAATGAGCAGTTCTTC. Its protein product is CSVESDRLYNEQFF.

V is TRBV3-1 and J is TRBJ2-7, with no clear D. V lost 0 bases to trimming and J lost 1 base, with 10 bases between them. The CDR3 spans 15 residues. Germline CDR1 reads LGHDT; CDR2 reads YNNKEL (reference sequence). The CDR3 protein is CASSQDLRISYEQYF. In DNA form, the CDR3 reads TGTGCCAGCAGCCAAGATCTGCGGATTTCCTACGAGCAGTACTTC.

The chain combines TRBV5-1 with TRBJ2-7; 13 bases map to TRBD2. The CDR3 is 17 residues long. Germline V gene sequence: CDR1 SGHRS, CDR2 YFSETQ. V was clipped by 4 bases and J by 2 bases; unmatched bases: 9. The CDR3, as DNA: TGCGCCAGCAGCCCCGGGACTAGCGGGACTCACGCCTACGAGCAGTACTTC. It codes for CASSPGTSGTHAYEQYF.

This rearrangement joins TRBV6-2 or TRBV6-3 to TRBJ2-3; TRBD2 agrees at 7 bases. The CDR3 has 16 residues. Trimming cost V 0 bases and J 3 bases; bases outside gene matches: 6. Looked up from germline, CDR1 is MNHEY and CDR2 is SVGEGT. The CDR3, as DNA: TGTGCCAGCAGTTACTCAGCGGGGTCGGGTACAGATACGCAGTATTTT. Its translation: CASSYSAGSGTDTQYF.

J is TRBJ2-1 and V is TRBV4-1; D remains ambiguous. The V and J ends lost 2 bases and 5 bases respectively, with 10 bases between them. CDR1 is MGHRA and CDR2 is YSYEKL in the germline V gene. The CDR3 is 14 amino acids. The CDR3 region is CASSQRTRHNEQFF. The CDR3 DNA is TGCGCCAGCAGCCAACGTACTCGACACAATGAGCAGTTCTTC.